This T cell receptor (beta chain) is drawn from a study of tumor-infiltrating lymphocytes in primary liver carcinoma. Background on the study: Donors had hepatocellular carcinoma or combined HCC and intrahepatic cholangiocarcinoma. Staged T1-T3 N0M0, the tumors had sizes that ranged from roughly 4.2 to 11 cm across.

The input was 400 to 500 ng total RNA; TCR beta cDNA was made from it with a constant-region primer. What produced the TCR beta libraries was three nested multiplex PCR rounds using slightly modified ARM-PCR. TCRdb reprocessed the multiplex PCR reads with MiXCR, giving one entry per CDR3 protein. The sample has about 320,000 distinct CDR3 sequences; less than 75% are singletons. This clonotype has only one observation. The junction differs from germline at one of its ends, possibly a read error. Unsorted whole blood yielded the blood RNA, and germline DNA was also extracted. The source is a man aged 35 to 55 with primary liver carcinoma and hepatitis B virus infection. The specimen sequenced was peripheral blood.

The CDR3 DNA is TGTGCCAGCAGCTTAGACCTGGCTAACGGGAAGGTCAACGAGAAGTACTTC. Protein sequence: CASSLDLANGKVNEKYF. This chain uses TRBV11-2 with TRBJ2-7; perhaps TRBD2 as D (5 bases). Per the germline V gene, CDR1 is SGHAT and CDR2 is FQNNGV. The CDR3 contains 17 residues.